This TCR beta chain was profiled in a study of long-term antiretroviral therapy in people with HIV. The CDR3 contains 11 residues. CDR1 and CDR2 from the germline V gene are DFQATT and SNEGSKA (reference sequence). V was cut by 4 bases and J by 7 bases, with 11 bases left in between. This clone has just a few counts. The immunoSEQ assay was v3.0, run at survey level. Here immunoSEQ multiplex PCR was the method, and the copy in TCRdb shows in-frame clones only, minus some. The repertoire holds about 2,500 clones, with 79% as singletons. This specimen consisted of unsorted PBMCs, obtained 0.4 years before starting antiretroviral therapy. The receptor comes from a woman in her thirties or forties with HIV. The chain carries TRBV20-1 and TRBJ2-7; possibly TRBD1 or TRBD2 for D (5 bases each). For the CDR3, the DNA is TGCAGTGCTAAAAACGAGGGGGAGCAGTACTTC. It yields the protein CSAKNEGEQYF.